These 12 T cell receptor beta chains were sequenced from one sample in a study of PD-1 blockade in classical Hodgkin lymphoma. Regarding time point: cycle 4 day 1 (C4D1), after around six weeks of nivolumab. Autologous stem cell transplantation was followed by relapse in every patient, and brentuximab vedotin exposure varied. Repertoires were generated with immunoSEQ multiplex PCR, while TCRdb's copy carries only in-frame clones and drops some. Among 99,000 or so clones listed, approximately 90% were seen once. Material: peripheral blood mononuclear cells (PBMCs), obtained before the fourth cycle of nivolumab. Source of these receptors: a human donor with classical Hodgkin lymphoma.

The gene calls are TRBV14 and TRBJ2-3; D not certain. With 2 bases removed from V and 6 bases from J, the gap between germline ends came to 12 bases. Germline values: CDR1 SGHDN, CDR2 FVKESK. This CDR3 is 14 amino acids long. The chain's CDR3 is CASSQTGPWDTQYF. The CDR3 DNA sequence: TGTGCCAGCAGCCAAACGGGCCCTTGGGATACGCAGTATTTT.

The J gene is TRBJ1-2, the V gene TRBV4-1; 9 positions match TRBD1. The germline CDR1 and CDR2 sequences are MGHRA and YSYEKL. The CDR3 runs to 17 residues. Unmatched junction bases numbered 11, after V lost 2 bases and J lost 4 bases. The CDR3 loop is CASSQTSGTGTFYGYTF. CDR3 DNA sequence: TGCGCCAGCAGCCAAACCTCCGGGACAGGGACTTTCTATGGCTACACCTTC.

The V call is TRBV4-1, the J call TRBJ1-5, with 7 nucleotides matching TRBD1. V lost 1 base and J lost 1; bases outside the gene matches: 22. The CDR3 length is 22 residues. Germline V gene data show CDR1 as MGHRA and CDR2 as YSYEKL. CDR3 in amino acids: CASSQVGLWSGGPRGSNQPQHF. CDR3 nucleotide sequence: TGCGCCAGCAGCCAAGTTGGGTTGTGGTCAGGGGGGCCTCGAGGGAGCAATCAGCCCCAGCATTTT.

This rearrangement joins TRBV11-2 to TRBJ2-7; 9 bases match TRBD1. Germline V gives CDR1 SGHAT, CDR2 FQNNGV. J lost 6 bases, V lost 5 bases, and 5 bases had no gene match. The CDR3 is 13 amino acids. For the CDR3, the DNA is TGTGCCAGCAGCCGGACAGGGGTCGCCGAGCAGTACTTC. Protein sequence: CASSRTGVAEQYF.

The chain is built from TRBV9 and TRBJ2-7, with TRBD1 matching over 7 bases. The CDR3 runs to 15 residues. Looked up from germline, CDR1 is SGDLS and CDR2 is YYNGEE. V lost 3 bases, J lost 3 bases, and 9 bases stayed unmatched. The CDR3 DNA is TGTGCCAGCAGCGCATCACCGGGACAGAACTACGAGCAGTACTTC. This sequence encodes CASSASPGQNYEQYF.

The chain joins TRBV28 to TRBJ1-5, with 8 bases fitting TRBD1. CDR1 is MDHEN, CDR2 SYDVKM, per germline. CDR3 length equals 13 residues. The trim removed 4 bases at V and 5 bases at J, leaving 1 base unmatched. The CDR3 here is CASSSGGYQPQHF. In DNA form, the CDR3 reads TGTGCCAGCAGTTCAGGGGGCTATCAGCCCCAGCATTTT. Looking up the rest from reference TRBV28 and TRBJ1-5 gives the full variable domain: DVKVTQSSRYLVKRTGEKVFLECVQDMDHENMFWYRQDPGLGLRLIYFSYDVKMKEKGDIPEGYSVSREKKERFSLILESASTNQTSMYLCASSSGGYQPQHFGDGTRLSIL.

This chain connects TRBV29-1 to TRBJ1-3; D remains unclear. The V end was cut by 1 base, the J end by 4 bases, with 5 bases between. This CDR3 has 12 amino acids. Looked up from germline, CDR1 is SQVTM and CDR2 is ANQGSEA. The CDR3 reads CSVEVGGNTIYF. CDR3 DNA: TGCAGCGTTGAAGTCGGGGGAAACACCATATATTTT.

The chain recombines TRBV10-2 with TRBJ2-6; D gene unclear. Trimming took 3 bases from V and 0 from J, leaving 12 bases between them. Germline CDR1 is WSHSY and CDR2 is SAAADI. This CDR3 has 17 residues. The CDR3 is CASSENSHFSGANVLTF. In nucleotides, the CDR3 is TGCGCCAGCAGTGAAAACAGTCATTTCTCTGGGGCCAACGTCCTGACTTTC.

The chain employs TRBV6-1 and TRBJ2-7; D is undetermined. The V end lost 4 bases, the J end lost 3 bases, and 4 bases lay between the germline ends. This CDR3 is built from 11 residues. Germline assignment: CDR1 MNHNS and CDR2 SASEGT. The DNA for the CDR3 is TGTGCCAGCAGTGCCCACTACGAGCAGTACTTC. Translation: CASSAHYEQYF.

The chain is built from TRBV29-1 and TRBJ1-4; the D is unclear. The CDR3 covers 13 residues. Trimming took off 6 bases at V and 5 bases at J, with 13 bases between the two ends. Per the germline V gene, CDR1 is SQVTM and CDR2 is ANQGSEA. CDR3 region: CSVADMYNEKLFF. CDR3 sequence (DNA): TGCAGCGTCGCTGACATGTACAATGAAAAACTGTTTTTT. The entire variable domain, with the rest obtained from reference TRBV29-1 and TRBJ1-4, is as follows: SAVISQKPSRDICQRGTSLTIQCQVDSQVTMMFWYRQQPGQSLTLIATANQGSEATYESGFVIDKFPISRPNLTFSTLTVSNMSPEDSSIYLCSVADMYNEKLFFGSGTQLSVL.

CDR3 sequence (DNA): TGTGCCAGCAGCCACCCTCCCAGCGGGTCCCACGAGCAGTACTTC. Translating it yields CASSHPPSGSHEQYF. This chain connects TRBV11-3 to TRBJ2-7; D may be TRBD2 (6 bases). The CDR3 consists of 15 residues. Germline V gene lookup returns CDR1 SGHNT and CDR2 YENEEA. Trimming cost V 5 bases and J 5 bases, with 19 bases left between them. Combining the CDR3 with reference TRBV11-3 and TRBJ2-7 gives the whole variable domain EAGVVQSPRYKIIEKKQPVAFWCNPISGHNTLYWYLQNLGQGPELLIRYENEEAVDDSQLPKDRFSAERLKGVDSTLKIQPAELGDSAVYLCASSHPPSGSHEQYFGPGTRLTVT.

This clone was counted ten times or more. The chain joins TRBV6-1 to TRBJ1-2, with D hard to call. Germline V lookup: CDR1 MNHNS, CDR2 SASEGT. The CDR3 contains 15 residues. Trimming cost V 3 bases and J 4 bases, with 15 bases left between them. For the CDR3, the DNA is TGTGCCAGCAGTGATGGAGTGGTCAATCGCTATGGCTACACCTTC. This encodes CASSDGVVNRYGYTF.